Each of the 4 T cell receptor beta chains below was sequenced from the same sample in a study of blood T cells in healthy people across ages. A sample-barcoded 5' primer and a J-beta primer mix were used in a second PCR of roughly 7 to 11 cycles. In TCRdb, the 5' RACE reads were re-called with MiXCR into one record per CDR3 protein. The table records about 1,000,000 distinct CDR3 sequences, over 35% of them present only once. The specimen was blood. The receptors were gathered from a woman in her sixties in good health.

The J gene is TRBJ2-7, the V gene TRBV20-1; D call uncertain. This CDR3 has 14 residues. Germline lookup yields CDR1 DFQATT and CDR2 SNEGSKA (reference sequence). V was shortened by 0 bases and J by 3 bases, with 12 bases between the two germline ends. The CDR3 spells CSARDRNGFYEQYF. CDR3 in DNA: TGCAGTGCTAGAGATCGAAACGGATTCTACGAGCAGTACTTC.

This clonotype turned up a few times. The chain recombines TRBV6-1 with TRBJ2-4; possibly TRBD1 for D (8 bases). CDR3 length: 16 residues. With 5 bases removed from V and 2 bases from J, the gap between germline ends came to 16 bases. Germline V lookup: CDR1 MNHNS, CDR2 SASEGT. CDR3 region: CASSLDREGSKNIQYF. The CDR3 DNA is TGTGCCAGCAGTCTGGACAGGGAGGGCTCCAAAAACATTCAGTACTTC.

V is TRBV19 and J is TRBJ2-1, with TRBD2 matching 10 bases. The V gene's germline CDR1 is LNHDA and CDR2 SQIVND (reference sequence). The CDR3 covers 16 residues. Trimming at V came to 1 base and at J to 9 bases, leaving 9 bases not matched to a gene. The CDR3 DNA follows: TGTGCCAGTAGTATAGCGGCTAGCGGGAGTATCGCTGAGCAGTTCTTC. Its protein is CASSIAASGSIAEQFF.

This clonotype was observed a handful of times. The chain links TRBV5-1 to TRBJ2-5; possible D gene TRBD2, 5 bases. CDR1 is SGHRS, CDR2 YFSETQ, per germline. V was clipped by 0 bases and J by 1 base, with 10 bases between them. The CDR3 sequence is 15 residues long. DNA for the CDR3: TGCGCCAGCAGCTTGGGAGGGCCAAGCCAAGAGACCCAGTACTTC. This codes for CASSLGGPSQETQYF.